A single sample gave rise to the 22 T cell receptor beta chains below, sequenced in a study of blood T cell repertoires in COVID-19. TCRdb's copy holds only in-frame clones and misses some; the assay was immunoSEQ multiplex PCR. The table shows under 200,000 clones, with roughly 84% occurring only once. The sequenced sample was peripheral blood. These receptors were collected from a woman in her 70s with COVID-19, enrolled during active disease.

This CDR3 reads CASSFRTGTNEKLFF. The DNA of the CDR3 is TGCGCCAGCAGCTTTAGGACAGGAACTAATGAAAAACTGTTTTTT. The V gene is TRBV5-1, the J gene TRBJ1-4; 7 nucleotides agree with TRBD1. With V trimmed by 2 bases and J by 1 base, 2 bases remained unmatched. The CDR3 extends over 15 amino acids. Looked up from germline, CDR1 is SGHRS and CDR2 is YFSETQ.

This clone was detected once. The rearrangement uses TRBV27 and TRBJ1-2; 8 positions match TRBD1. Trimming at V came to 0 bases and at J to 8 bases, leaving 8 bases not matched to a gene. CDR1 is MNHEY, CDR2 SMNVEV, per germline (reference sequence). CDR3 size: 15 residues. CDR3 in amino acids: CASSLSLTGAVGYTF. As DNA, the CDR3 is TGTGCCAGCAGTTTATCCTTGACAGGGGCGGTAGGCTACACCTTC.

The V gene is TRBV28, the J gene TRBJ2-7, with D unclear. The CDR3 spans 15 residues. The germline V gene has CDR1 MDHEN and CDR2 SYDVKM. V was cut by 1 base and J by 3 bases, with 13 bases left in between. The CDR3 sequence is CASSLSARKSYEQYF. DNA for the CDR3: TGTGCCAGCAGTTTATCGGCCAGGAAGAGCTACGAGCAGTACTTC.

V usage is TRBV6-4 and J usage is TRBJ2-2; TRBD2 agrees at 8 bases. Germline CDR1 MRHNA, CDR2 SNTAGT. The CDR3 is 14 residues long. V shed 7 bases and J 1 base; nucleotides not matched to a gene: 2. CDR3 sequence: CASKAGGNTGELFF. The CDR3 DNA follows: TGTGCCAGCAAGGCGGGAGGGAACACCGGGGAGCTGTTTTTT.

The gene calls are TRBV18 and TRBJ1-3; 7 bases agree with TRBD1. The CDR3 spans 15 residues. Germline trimming cut 0 bases from V and 2 bases from J; bases unmatched to any gene: 1. Germline CDR1 KGHSH, CDR2 LQKENI. The CDR3 loop reads CASSPPTGTGNTIYF. CDR3 coding DNA: TGTGCCAGCTCACCACCGACAGGGACTGGAAACACCATATATTTT.

The J gene is TRBJ2-5, the V gene TRBV19; TRBD2 is a possible D gene (5 bases). CDR3 length: 17 amino acids. Germline assignment: CDR1 LNHDA and CDR2 SQIVND (reference sequence). Trimming removed 9 bases at V and 1 base at J, with 24 bases between. CDR3 DNA sequence: TGTGCCAGGCCCCCGGTCCCTAGCTTGGCCCCCCAAGAGACCCAGTACTTC. This encodes CARPPVPSLAPQETQYF.

V and J are TRBV7-2 and TRBJ1-1, with unresolved D. The CDR3 runs 13 residues. Trimming cost V 1 base and J 9 bases, with 12 bases left between them. Germline V gene lookup returns CDR1 SGHTA and CDR2 FQGNSA. CDR3 coding DNA: TGTGCCAGCAGCTTAGACCCCAGCGCGAAAGCTTTCTTT. Translating gives CASSLDPSAKAFF.

The gene calls are TRBV19 and TRBJ2-3; unclear D gene. Per the germline V gene, CDR1 is LNHDA and CDR2 is SQIVND (reference sequence). The CDR3 has 14 residues. Trimming stripped 3 bases from V and 5 bases from J, with 12 bases between. The CDR3 reads CASSMARKQDTQYF. CDR3 DNA: TGTGCCAGTAGTATGGCAAGAAAACAAGATACGCAGTATTTT.

The chain couples TRBV28 to TRBJ1-3; 11 nucleotides align to TRBD1. Germline V gene sequence: CDR1 MDHEN, CDR2 SYDVKM. Losses at the gene ends were 5 bases for V and 3 bases for J; bases not matched to a gene: 15. CDR3 size: 19 residues. Here the CDR3 DNA reads TGTGCCAGCAGTCAGCAGCCGGGACAGGGGGGGTTAGGTGGAAACACCATATATTTT. Translated: CASSQQPGQGGLGGNTIYF.

The chain combines TRBV11-2 with TRBJ1-4; D not resolved. The CDR3 has 15 amino acids. V lost 2 bases and J 7 bases, leaving 14 bases between the germline ends. CDR1 SGHAT and CDR2 FQNNGV come from the germline V gene. The CDR3 sequence: CASSLYLGRVEKLFF. The CDR3 region has the DNA TGTGCCAGCAGCTTATACCTGGGGAGGGTTGAAAAACTGTTTTTT.

This clone showed up just a few times. J is TRBJ1-2 and V is TRBV28; TRBD1 agrees at 7 bases. J lost 1 base, V lost 7 bases, and 6 bases had no gene match. This CDR3 has 14 amino acids. Germline V CDR1 and CDR2: MDHEN, SYDVKM. The CDR3: CASTPGQYNYGYTF. Written as DNA, the CDR3 is TGTGCCAGCACCCCGGGACAGTATAACTATGGCTACACCTTC.

The CDR3 region has the DNA TGTGCCAGCAGTCGGAGGGAGAACACTGAAGCTTTCTTT. This encodes CASSRRENTEAFF. The chain uses TRBV12-3 or TRBV12-4 and TRBJ1-1; D is unclear. CDR3 length: 13 amino acids. The V gene lost 5 bases and the J gene lost 1 base, with 8 bases spanning the gap.

The rearrangement joins TRBV19 to TRBJ2-4, with D possibly TRBD1 on 5 matching bases. Trimming stripped 6 bases from V and 0 bases from J, with 15 bases between. The CDR3 sequence is 16 residues long. Germline V CDR1 and CDR2: LNHDA, SQIVND (reference sequence). CDR3 residues: CASRPSVGLAKNIQYF. The CDR3 coding sequence is TGTGCCAGTAGGCCCAGTGTGGGGCTAGCCAAAAACATTCAGTACTTC.

The J gene is TRBJ2-2, the V gene TRBV24-1, with D tentatively TRBD1 (5 bases). V lost 8 bases, J lost 0 bases, and 12 bases lay in between. Germline V gene data show CDR1 as KGHDR and CDR2 as SFDVKD. The CDR3 spans 15 residues. In DNA form, the CDR3 reads TGTGCCACCACCGACACAGGCACGAACACCGGGGAGCTGTTTTTT. Protein: CATTDTGTNTGELFF.

V is TRBV5-5 and J is TRBJ1-6; 9 nucleotides align to TRBD1. Germline V CDR1 and CDR2: SGHKS, YYEKEE (reference sequence). V gave up 0 bases and J gave up 7 bases; unmatched junction bases: 8. This CDR3 is 17 amino acids long. The CDR3 DNA is TGTGCCAGCAGCTTGGCGGGACAGGGTTTGAGAAATTCACCCCTCCACTTT. Its protein is CASSLAGQGLRNSPLHF.

V usage is TRBV5-1 and J usage is TRBJ2-7; 7 bases agree with TRBD2. Trimming at V came to 2 bases and at J to 0 bases, leaving 2 bases not matched to a gene. The V gene's germline CDR1 is SGHRS and CDR2 YFSETQ. The CDR3 runs to 14 residues. CDR3: CASSLGGSSYEQYF. The CDR3 DNA follows: TGCGCCAGCAGCTTAGGCGGGAGCTCCTACGAGCAGTACTTC.

CDR3 DNA: TGTGCCAGCAGCCCCTACCAGGGGGGCAGAGATGGCTACACCTTC. Translating it yields CASSPYQGGRDGYTF. This chain uses TRBV7-9 with TRBJ1-2; TRBD1 matches at 7 bases. Losses at the gene ends were 5 bases for V and 6 bases for J; bases not matched to a gene: 12. Germline CDR1 is SEHNR and CDR2 is FQNEAQ (reference sequence). The CDR3 has 15 amino acids.

J is TRBJ1-3 and V is TRBV6-1; D is perhaps TRBD1 (6 bases). The germline V gene has CDR1 MNHNS and CDR2 SASEGT. Deletions cut 2 bases from V and 8 bases from J, with 7 bases between. The CDR3 has 12 residues. The DNA for the CDR3 is TGTGCCAGCAGTGAATCAGGGGACACCATATATTTT. Its protein product is CASSESGDTIYF.

This chain links TRBV19 with TRBJ2-7, with D tentatively TRBD2 (6 bases). With 3 bases removed from V and 2 bases from J, the gap between germline ends came to 14 bases. The CDR3 extends over 15 amino acids. CDR1 is LNHDA and CDR2 is SQIVND in the germline V gene (reference sequence). The CDR3 region is CASSIRLETPYEQYF. In DNA, the CDR3 is TGTGCCAGTAGTATCCGACTAGAGACACCCTACGAGCAGTACTTC.

This clone appeared a single time. The chain combines TRBV4-2 with TRBJ2-1, with 11 nucleotides matching TRBD2. CDR3 size: 18 residues. The J segment lost 0 bases and the V segment lost 4 bases, leaving 8 bases of the junction unmatched. The germline gives CDR1 LGHNA, CDR2 YNFKEQ. The CDR3 nucleotides read TGTGCCAGCAGCCTAACCGATCTAGCGGGGGGCTCCTACAATGAGCAGTTCTTC. Amino acid sequence: CASSLTDLAGGSYNEQFF.

The chain employs TRBV10-2 and TRBJ1-1, with D unresolved. The length of the CDR3 is 13 residues. Germline lookup yields CDR1 WSHSY and CDR2 SAAADI. Trimming stripped 10 bases from V and 1 base from J, with 13 bases between. CDR3 amino acids: CAIRRERNTEAFF. CDR3 DNA: TGCGCCATCCGGCGGGAGCGGAACACTGAAGCTTTCTTT.

There are a few counts of this clone. The V and J genes are TRBV30 and TRBJ1-6, with 7 positions matching TRBD1. Germline V lookup: CDR1 GTSNPN, CDR2 SVGIG (reference sequence). The J segment lost 5 bases and the V segment lost 3 bases, leaving 7 bases of the junction unmatched. There are 15 residues in the CDR3. The CDR3 DNA follows: TGTGCCTGGAGACCGGGGGACAGTAATAATTCACCCCTCCACTTT. It codes for CAWRPGDSNNSPLHF.